The 8 T cell receptor beta chains in this list originate from one sample, sequenced in a study of response to subunit inactivated influenza vaccine. Each CDR3 protein gets one entry after TCRdb re-called the RT-PCR reads with MiXCR. The table includes 430,000 or so distinct CDR3 sequences, roughly 11% detected once. The material sequenced was PBMCs from blood, taken 35 to 45 days after vaccination. These receptors all stem from a man between 45 and 60 years old who received an inactivated influenza vaccine.

This clonotype has a handful of counts. The DNA of the CDR3 is TGTGCCAGCACCATTCCGCGACAGGCTCTCACTGAAGCTTTCTTT. Its protein is CASTIPRQALTEAFF. This chain uses TRBV28 with TRBJ1-1; perhaps TRBD1 as D (6 bases). Germline values: CDR1 MDHEN, CDR2 SYDVKM. The V end was cut by 7 bases, the J end by 4 bases, with 19 bases between. The CDR3 is made up of 15 amino acids.

V usage is TRBV6-2 or TRBV6-3 and J usage is TRBJ2-3; D not certain. The CDR3 consists of 13 residues. V shed 2 bases and J shed 4 bases, with 7 bases lying between them. Germline CDR1 reads MNHEY; CDR2 reads SVGEGT. CDR3 loop: CASSYKTADTQYF. CDR3 nucleotide sequence: TGTGCCAGCAGTTACAAAACGGCAGATACGCAGTATTTT.

This clonotype has more than one count but fewer than ten. The gene calls are TRBV28 and TRBJ2-7; possibly TRBD2 for D (7 bases). The V gene lost 7 bases and the J gene lost 6 bases, with 22 bases spanning the gap. The CDR3 is 15 amino acids. Germline V gene lookup returns CDR1 MDHEN and CDR2 SYDVKM. For the CDR3, the DNA is TGTGCCAGCACCCCGATGTCCGGGGGGCTGGGCGAGCAGTACTTC. Translation gives CASTPMSGGLGEQYF.

The rearrangement joins TRBV3-1 to TRBJ1-2; TRBD1 aligns across 9 bases. The CDR3 is 14 residues long. J gave up 7 bases and V 4 bases, and 7 bases lay outside the gene matches. Germline V CDR1 and CDR2: LGHDT, YNNKEL (reference sequence). The DNA for the CDR3 is TGTGCCAGCAGCCCGGCGGGACAGGGTGGTGGCTACACCTTC. Translated: CASSPAGQGGGYTF.

The chain recombines TRBV5-6 with TRBJ2-3; no clear D gene. Germline assignment: CDR1 SGHDT and CDR2 YYEEEE. V was shortened by 1 base and J by 6 bases, with 15 bases between the two germline ends. The CDR3 covers 15 residues. For the CDR3, the DNA is TGTGCCAGCAGCTTGCGTGAGAGCGCCGCGGATACGCAGTATTTT. Translating gives CASSLRESAADTQYF.

This clonotype was seen a few times. The chain recombines TRBV12-3 or TRBV12-4 with TRBJ2-5; the D gene is possibly TRBD2 (5 bases). Trimming removed 6 bases at V and 5 bases at J, with 16 bases between. The length of the CDR3 is 14 residues. CDR3 region: CASSSSAGSETQYF. CDR3 bases: TGTGCCAGCAGCAGCTCGGCTGGGAGCGAGACCCAGTACTTC.

The genes are TRBV12-3 or TRBV12-4 and TRBJ2-2; D remains unclear. The length of the CDR3 is 17 residues. V dropped 3 bases and J dropped 0 bases, with 14 bases sitting between them. The CDR3 is CASSFIGETANTGELFF. The CDR3 DNA is TGTGCCAGCAGTTTTATCGGTGAAACCGCGAACACCGGGGAGCTGTTTTTT.

This clonotype was seen a few times. The chain recombines TRBV5-1 with TRBJ2-5; D call uncertain. V lost 4 bases, J lost 4 bases, and 11 bases lay in between. The CDR3 runs to 13 residues. In germline, CDR1 is SGHRS, CDR2 YFSETQ. The CDR3 coding sequence is TGCGCCAGCAGCAGGGATCGGCGAGAGACCCAGTACTTC. It is translated as CASSRDRRETQYF.